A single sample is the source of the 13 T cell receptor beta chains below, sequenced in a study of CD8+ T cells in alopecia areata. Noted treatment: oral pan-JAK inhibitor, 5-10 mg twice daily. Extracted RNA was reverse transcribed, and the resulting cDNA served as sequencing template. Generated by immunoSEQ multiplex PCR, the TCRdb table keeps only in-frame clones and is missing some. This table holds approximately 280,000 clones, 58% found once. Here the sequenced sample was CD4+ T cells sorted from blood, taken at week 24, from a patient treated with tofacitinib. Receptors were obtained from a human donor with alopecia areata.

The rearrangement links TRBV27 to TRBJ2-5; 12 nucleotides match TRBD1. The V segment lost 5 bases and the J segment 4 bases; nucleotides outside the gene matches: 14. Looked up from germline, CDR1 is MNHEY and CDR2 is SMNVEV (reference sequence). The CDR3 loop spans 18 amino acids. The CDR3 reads CASSPGTGGQTKRETQYF. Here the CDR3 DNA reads TGTGCCAGCAGTCCGGGGACAGGGGGCCAAACCAAGAGAGAGACCCAGTACTTC.

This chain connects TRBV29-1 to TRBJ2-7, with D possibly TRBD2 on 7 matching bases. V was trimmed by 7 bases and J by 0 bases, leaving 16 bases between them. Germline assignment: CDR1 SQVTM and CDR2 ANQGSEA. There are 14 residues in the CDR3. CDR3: CSAGGGGSSYEQYF. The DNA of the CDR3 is TGCAGCGCTGGGGGAGGGGGAAGCTCCTACGAGCAGTACTTC.

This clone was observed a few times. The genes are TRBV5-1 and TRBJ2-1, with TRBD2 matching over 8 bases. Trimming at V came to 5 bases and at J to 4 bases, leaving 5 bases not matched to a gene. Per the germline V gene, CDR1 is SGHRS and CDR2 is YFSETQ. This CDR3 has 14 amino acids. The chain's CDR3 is CASRVGLEYNEQFF. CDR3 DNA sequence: TGCGCCAGCAGAGTGGGACTAGAATACAATGAGCAGTTCTTC. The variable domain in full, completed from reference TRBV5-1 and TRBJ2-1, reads KAGVTQTPRYLIKTRGQQVTLSCSPISGHRSVSWYQQTPGQGLQFLFEYFSETQRNKGNFPGRFSGRQFSNSRSEMNVSTLELGDSALYLCASRVGLEYNEQFFGPGTRLTVL.

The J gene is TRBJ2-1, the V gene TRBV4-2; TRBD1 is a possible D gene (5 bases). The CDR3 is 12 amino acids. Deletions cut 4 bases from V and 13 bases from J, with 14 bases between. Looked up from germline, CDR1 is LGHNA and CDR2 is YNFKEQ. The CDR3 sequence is CASSPPRQGQFF. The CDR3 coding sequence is TGTGCCAGCAGCCCCCCACGTCAGGGTCAGTTCTTC.

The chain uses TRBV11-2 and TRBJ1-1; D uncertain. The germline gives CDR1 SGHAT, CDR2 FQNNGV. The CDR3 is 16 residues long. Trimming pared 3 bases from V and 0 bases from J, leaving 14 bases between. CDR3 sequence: CASSLRAELMNTEAFF. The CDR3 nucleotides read TGTGCCAGCAGCTTGAGGGCAGAACTTATGAACACTGAAGCTTTCTTT.

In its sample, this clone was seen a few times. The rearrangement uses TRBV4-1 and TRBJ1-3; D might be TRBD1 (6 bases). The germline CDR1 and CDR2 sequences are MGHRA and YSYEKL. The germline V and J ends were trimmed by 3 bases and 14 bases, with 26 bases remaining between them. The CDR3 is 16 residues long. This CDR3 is CASSQRLTGNGRILYF. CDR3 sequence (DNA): TGCGCCAGCAGCCAGCGACTTACAGGGAACGGAAGGATCCTATATTTT.

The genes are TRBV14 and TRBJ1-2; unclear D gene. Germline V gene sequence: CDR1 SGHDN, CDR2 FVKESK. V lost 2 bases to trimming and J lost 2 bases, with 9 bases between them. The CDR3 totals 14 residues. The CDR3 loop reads CASSQLTPNYGYTF. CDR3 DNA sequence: TGTGCCAGCAGCCAACTGACACCAAACTATGGCTACACCTTC. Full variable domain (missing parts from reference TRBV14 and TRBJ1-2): EAGVTQFPSHSVIEKGQTVTLRCDPISGHDNLYWYRRVMGKEIKFLLHFVKESKQDESGMPNNRFLAERTGGTYSTLKVQPAELEDSGVYFCASSQLTPNYGYTFGSGTRLTVV.

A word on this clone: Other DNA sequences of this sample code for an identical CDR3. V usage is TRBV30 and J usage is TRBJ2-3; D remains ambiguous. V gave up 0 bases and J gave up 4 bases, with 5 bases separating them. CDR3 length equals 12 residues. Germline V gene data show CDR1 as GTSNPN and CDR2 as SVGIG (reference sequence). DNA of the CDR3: TGTGCCTGGAGTGTGCGCGCAGATACGCAGTATTTT. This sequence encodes CAWSVRADTQYF.

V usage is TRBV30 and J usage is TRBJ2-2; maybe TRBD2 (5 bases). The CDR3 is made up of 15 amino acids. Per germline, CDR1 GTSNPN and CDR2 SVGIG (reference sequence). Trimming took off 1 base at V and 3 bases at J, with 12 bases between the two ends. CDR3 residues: CAWSGRGCDTGELFF. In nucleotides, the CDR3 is TGTGCCTGGAGTGGCCGAGGGTGTGACACCGGGGAGCTGTTTTTT.

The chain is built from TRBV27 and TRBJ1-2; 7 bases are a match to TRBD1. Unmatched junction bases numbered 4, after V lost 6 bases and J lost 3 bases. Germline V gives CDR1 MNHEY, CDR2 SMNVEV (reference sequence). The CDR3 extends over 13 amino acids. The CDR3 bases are TGTGCCAGCAGCCGACAGGGTGACTATGGCTACACCTTC. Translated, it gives CASSRQGDYGYTF.

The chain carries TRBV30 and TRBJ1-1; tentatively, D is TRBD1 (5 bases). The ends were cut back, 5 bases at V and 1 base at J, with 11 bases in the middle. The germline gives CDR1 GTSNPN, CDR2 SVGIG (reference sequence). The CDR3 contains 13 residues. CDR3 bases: TGTGCCTGGGCAGGGTCGGGGAACACTGAAGCTTTCTTT. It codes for CAWAGSGNTEAFF.

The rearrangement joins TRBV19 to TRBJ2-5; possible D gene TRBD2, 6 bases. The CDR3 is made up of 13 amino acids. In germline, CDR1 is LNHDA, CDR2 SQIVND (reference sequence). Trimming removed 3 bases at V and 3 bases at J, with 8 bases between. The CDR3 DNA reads TGTGCCAGTAGTATCGGGGGTGAAGAGACCCAGTACTTC. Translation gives CASSIGGEETQYF.

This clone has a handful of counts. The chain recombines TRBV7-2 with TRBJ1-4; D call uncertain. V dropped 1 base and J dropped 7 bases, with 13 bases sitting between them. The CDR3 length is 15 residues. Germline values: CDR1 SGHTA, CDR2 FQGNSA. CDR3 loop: CASSLVRGRGEKLFF. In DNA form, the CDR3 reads TGTGCCAGCAGCTTAGTGCGCGGTCGCGGTGAAAAACTGTTTTTT.